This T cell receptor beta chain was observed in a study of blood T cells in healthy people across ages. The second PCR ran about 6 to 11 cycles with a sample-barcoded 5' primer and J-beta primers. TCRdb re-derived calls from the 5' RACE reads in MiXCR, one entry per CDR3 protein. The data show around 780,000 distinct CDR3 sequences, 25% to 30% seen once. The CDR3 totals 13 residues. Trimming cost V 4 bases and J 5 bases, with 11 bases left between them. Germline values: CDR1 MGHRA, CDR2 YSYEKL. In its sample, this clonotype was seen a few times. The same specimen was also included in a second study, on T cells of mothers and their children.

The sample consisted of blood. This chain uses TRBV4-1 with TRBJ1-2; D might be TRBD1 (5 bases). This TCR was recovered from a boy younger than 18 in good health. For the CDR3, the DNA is TGCGCCAGCAGCCTCCAGGGAATTTATGGCTACACCTTC. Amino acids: CASSLQGIYGYTF.